The sequence of this T cell receptor beta chain was determined in a study of blood T cell repertoires in COVID-19. CDR1 is LNHDA, CDR2 SQIVND, per germline (reference sequence). The CDR3 has 13 amino acids. Trimming cost V 3 bases and J 5 bases, with 8 bases left between them. Method: immunoSEQ multiplex PCR; TCRdb's copy keeps in-frame clones and lacks some. The data contain approximately 270,000 clones, 80% to 90% of them singletons. This chain connects TRBV19 to TRBJ1-5, with unresolved D. The TCR comes from a man younger than 40 with acute or convalescent COVID-19. Sequencing was done on a sample of peripheral blood. CDR3: CASSIRYDQPQHF. CDR3 bases: TGTGCCAGTAGTATTCGGTATGATCAGCCCCAGCATTTT.